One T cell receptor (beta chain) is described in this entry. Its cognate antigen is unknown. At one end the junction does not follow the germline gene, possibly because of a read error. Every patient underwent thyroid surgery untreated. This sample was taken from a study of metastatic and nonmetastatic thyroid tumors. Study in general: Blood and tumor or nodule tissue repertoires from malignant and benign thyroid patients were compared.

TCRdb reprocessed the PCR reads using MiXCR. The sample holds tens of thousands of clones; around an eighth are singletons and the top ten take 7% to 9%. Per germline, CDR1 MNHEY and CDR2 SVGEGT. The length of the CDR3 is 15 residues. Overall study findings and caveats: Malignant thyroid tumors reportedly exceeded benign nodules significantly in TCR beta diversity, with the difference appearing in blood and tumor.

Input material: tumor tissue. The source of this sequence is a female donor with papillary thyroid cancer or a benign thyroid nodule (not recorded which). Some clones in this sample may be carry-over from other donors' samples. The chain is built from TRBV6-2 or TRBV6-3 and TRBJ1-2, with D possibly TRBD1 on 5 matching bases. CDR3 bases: TGTGCCAGCAGCCGGTCAGGGAACACTAGCTATGGCTACACATTC. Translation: CASSRSGNTSYGYTF.